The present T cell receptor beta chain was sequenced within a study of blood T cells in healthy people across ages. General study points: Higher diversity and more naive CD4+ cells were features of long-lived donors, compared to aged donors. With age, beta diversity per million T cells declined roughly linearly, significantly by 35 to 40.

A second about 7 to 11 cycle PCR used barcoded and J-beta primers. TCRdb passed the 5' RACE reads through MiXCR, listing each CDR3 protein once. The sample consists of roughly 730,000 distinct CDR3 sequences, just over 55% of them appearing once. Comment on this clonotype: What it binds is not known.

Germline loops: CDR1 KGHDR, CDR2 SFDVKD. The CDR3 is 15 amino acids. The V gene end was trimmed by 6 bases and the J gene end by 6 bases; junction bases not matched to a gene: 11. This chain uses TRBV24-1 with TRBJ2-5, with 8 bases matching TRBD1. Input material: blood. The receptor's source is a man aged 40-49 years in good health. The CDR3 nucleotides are TGTGCCACCAGTAGGGGAGACAGGGGAGTGAAGACCCAGTACTTC. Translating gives CATSRGDRGVKTQYF.